This passage covers 12 T cell receptor beta chains from one sample sequenced in a study of blood T cells in healthy people across ages. The authors ran a second PCR of 7 to 11 cycles using a sample-barcoded 5' primer and a J-beta primer mix. TCRdb passed the 5' RACE reads through MiXCR, listing each CDR3 protein once. The sample holds roughly 1,300,000 distinct CDR3 sequences, 59% seen once. The sequencing sample was made of blood. The receptor set was obtained from a man aged 18 to 30 in good health.

This rearrangement joins TRBV29-1 to TRBJ1-1, with TRBD1 identical over 8 bases. The trim removed 2 bases at V and 4 bases at J, leaving 6 bases unmatched. The CDR3 covers 14 residues. Germline CDR1 SQVTM, CDR2 ANQGSEA. CDR3 residues: CSVEPGQGATEAFF. CDR3 coding DNA: TGCAGCGTTGAACCTGGGCAGGGGGCCACTGAAGCTTTCTTT.

The chain joins TRBV11-1 to TRBJ2-1; 14 bases are a match to TRBD2. J gave up 3 bases and V 7 bases, and 20 bases lay outside the gene matches. The CDR3 spans 21 residues. CDR1 and CDR2 from the germline V gene are SGHAT and FQDESV (reference sequence). The CDR3 is CASTRTGTSGGPPRNYNEQFF. The CDR3 DNA follows: TGTGCCAGCACCCGAACCGGGACTAGCGGGGGCCCACCTAGAAACTACAATGAGCAGTTCTTC.

The chain uses TRBV4-3 and TRBJ2-2, with 9 bases that match TRBD1. V lost 5 bases to trimming and J lost 6 bases; unmatched junction nucleotides: 7. This CDR3 has 15 residues. Looked up from germline, CDR1 is LGHNA and CDR2 is YSLEER. Here the CDR3 DNA reads TGCGCCAGCAGCGCCCGGGACAGGGTATCCGGGGAGCTGTTTTTT. Translated: CASSARDRVSGELFF.

There are a few counts of this clonotype. The V and J genes are TRBV29-1 and TRBJ2-2; 13 nucleotides agree with TRBD2. This CDR3 has 15 residues. Trimming took 7 bases from V and 4 from J; bases not matched to a gene: 6. Per germline, CDR1 SQVTM and CDR2 ANQGSEA. This chain's CDR3 is CSARTSGRSTGELFF. CDR3 DNA: TGCAGCGCTCGGACTAGCGGGAGATCCACCGGGGAGCTGTTTTTT.

The V and J genes are TRBV7-2 and TRBJ2-3; 11 bases fit TRBD1. The CDR3 extends over 16 amino acids. The germline V gene encodes CDR1 SGHTA and CDR2 FQGNSA. V shed 8 bases, J shed 4 bases, and the junction held 11 bases outside the gene matches. This CDR3 is CASAGTGGGVADTQYF. DNA for the CDR3: TGTGCCAGCGCAGGGACAGGGGGGGGAGTGGCAGATACGCAGTATTTT.

This clonotype was counted once. This chain links TRBV7-9 with TRBJ2-1; D may be TRBD1 (6 bases). TRBJ2-7 matches the DNA end more closely, so the J call is doubtful. Germline CDR1 and CDR2: SEHNR and FQNEAQ (reference sequence). This CDR3 region has 14 residues. The CDR3 is CASSSQGMQYEQYF. The CDR3 bases are TGTGCCAGCAGCTCACAGGGTATGCAATACGAGCAGTACTTC.

V is TRBV6-1 and J is TRBJ2-3, with 9 bases aligning to TRBD2. The CDR3 has 16 residues. The V gene's germline CDR1 is MNHNS and CDR2 SASEGT. After removal of 6 bases from V and 4 bases from J, the junction contained 11 bases not matched to a gene. The CDR3 sequence is CASRPKRGLASDTQYF. The CDR3 coding sequence is TGTGCCAGCAGGCCAAAGAGGGGACTAGCTTCAGATACGCAGTATTTT.

The V gene is TRBV4-2, the J gene TRBJ2-7, with D perhaps assigned TRBD1 or TRBD2 (5 bases each). Matching the DNA end better, TRBJ2-4 makes the J call doubtful. Germline loops: CDR1 LGHNA, CDR2 YNFKEQ. The CDR3 loop spans 15 amino acids. In DNA, the CDR3 is TGTGCCAGCAGCCAAGGAGGGGCCGCCCCAAACATTCAGTACTTC. Protein product: CASSQGGAAPNIQYF.

In its sample, this clonotype was seen a few times. V and J are TRBV20-1 and TRBJ2-7, with D tentatively TRBD1 (5 bases). Per germline, CDR1 DFQATT and CDR2 SNEGSKA (reference sequence). This CDR3 region has 14 residues. Trimming removed 3 bases at V and 3 bases at J, with 15 bases between. The CDR3 DNA reads as TGCAGTGCTAGGCTACCAGGGTTTGGCTACGAGCAGTACTTC. This translates into CSARLPGFGYEQYF.

The chain carries TRBV16 and TRBJ1-1; 7 bases map to TRBD1. CDR1 and CDR2 from the germline V gene are KGHSY and FQNENV. The J segment lost 4 bases and the V segment lost 0 bases, leaving 8 bases of the junction unmatched. CDR3 length equals 16 residues. Here the CDR3 DNA reads TGTGCCAGCAGCCAATCTAGTCCAGGGGGGAGCACTGAAGCTTTCTTT. Encoded protein: CASSQSSPGGSTEAFF. The whole variable domain, remainder taken from reference TRBV16 and TRBJ1-1, is GEEVAQTPKHLVRGEGQKAKLYCAPIKGHSYVFWYQQVLKNEFKFLISFQNENVFDETGMPKERFSAKCLPNSPCSLEIQATKLEDSAVYFCASSQSSPGGSTEAFFGQGTRLTVV.

About this clonotype: A junction boundary mismatches the germline segment, possibly from a read error. This sequence joins TRBV7-2 and TRBJ1-2; the D is unclear. CDR1 is SGHTA and CDR2 is FQGNSA in the germline V gene. The CDR3 loop spans 14 amino acids. The CDR3 is CASSVALNDYGYTF. CDR3 in DNA: TGTGCCAGCAGCGTAGCGCTGAATGACTATGGCTACACCTTC.

J is TRBJ2-1 and V is TRBV14; TRBD1 might be the D (6 bases). The last part of the DNA fits TRBJ2-7 better; the J call may be wrong. CDR1 is SGHDN and CDR2 is FVKESK in the germline V gene. CDR3 size: 13 residues. The CDR3 DNA reads TGTGCCAGCAGCCATACAGGGAATAATGAGCAGTACTTC. It encodes CASSHTGNNEQYF.